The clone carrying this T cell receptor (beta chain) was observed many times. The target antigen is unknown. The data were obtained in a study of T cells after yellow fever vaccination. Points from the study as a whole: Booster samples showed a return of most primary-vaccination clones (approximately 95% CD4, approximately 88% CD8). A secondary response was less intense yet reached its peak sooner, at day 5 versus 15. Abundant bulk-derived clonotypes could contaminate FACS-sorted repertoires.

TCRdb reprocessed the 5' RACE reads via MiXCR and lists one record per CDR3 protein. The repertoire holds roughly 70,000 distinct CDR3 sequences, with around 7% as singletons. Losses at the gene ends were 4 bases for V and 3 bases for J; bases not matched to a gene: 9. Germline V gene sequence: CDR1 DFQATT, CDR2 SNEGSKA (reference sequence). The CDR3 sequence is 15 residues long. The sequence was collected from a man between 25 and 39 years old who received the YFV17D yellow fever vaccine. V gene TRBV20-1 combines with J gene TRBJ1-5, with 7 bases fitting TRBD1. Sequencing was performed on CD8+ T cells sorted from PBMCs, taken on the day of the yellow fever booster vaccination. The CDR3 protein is CSAIPLDRDNQPQHF. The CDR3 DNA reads TGCAGTGCTATTCCCCTTGACAGGGACAATCAGCCCCAGCATTTT.